This entry describes one TCR beta chain. No cognate antigen has been identified for it. Base qualities were left out, and no much larger clone turns up one base away. The data belong to a study of T-cell memory formation after mild COVID-19 (dated by TCRdb to the early 2020s). Notes on the research overall: Most TCR sequence clusters were specific to one of the two donors. In two donors, T-cell clones that expanded and contracted after mild COVID-19 were followed by sequencing TCRalpha and TCRbeta repertoires longitudinally. Two young, previously healthy adult volunteers made up the cohort, one male and one female. Paper-wide results and their limitations: The detection of some responding clones in pre-infection memory suggests that pre-existing cross-reactive memory T cells joined the SARS-CoV-2 response. SARS-CoV-2 specificity was not confirmed for the second-wave clones peaking on day 37. Clones that contracted from day 15 to 85 showed balanced CD4/CD8 phenotypes, whereas a second wave of clones that expanded from day 15 to 37 leaned towards CD4+. Only two mild cases were covered in the study, and larger cohorts including severe cases with pre-infection samples were considered necessary. Contracting CD4+ clones appeared mostly in the CM and EM memory subsets, whereas CD8+ clones were enriched in EMRA.

The sequencer listed for this sample is Illumina NovaSeq 6000. TCRalpha and TCRbeta cDNA libraries were built by 5'RACE with constant-segment primers, adding sample barcodes and unique molecular identifiers. Trizol reagent was used to extract RNA from every sample. Library amplification was performed in two PCR steps, and a second sample barcode and Illumina TruSeq adapters were introduced in the second step. Sequencing of libraries was performed on an Illumina NovaSeq with 2 x 150 bp paired-end reads. Per the source publication's procedure: Reads were demultiplexed and collapsed into UMI-guided consensus sequences with migec v1.2.7. Using mixcr v2.1.11, the UMI consensuses were aligned to TRA and TRB V and J templates and assembled into clonotypes. Clonotypes were classified as expanded or contracted when called significant by both edgeR and NoisET, with noise models trained on biological replicates. For edgeR calls, the cutoffs were a false discovery rate-adjusted p below 0.01 and a log2 fold-change threshold of 1. PCA with hierarchical clustering of max-normalized trajectories of the 1000 most abundant clonotypes was used as exploratory dynamics analysis. The CD4 or CD8 phenotype of responding clones was assigned using the separately sequenced CD4+ and CD8+ repertoires. TCRdb itself trimmed the public reads at Q25 with fastp, ran MiXCR and retained productive beta chains. Identical CDR3 protein sequences are pooled into one entry, listed with their most common genes and DNA. V and J calls and clone size were set by TCRdb, not the authors. Across this sample there are 130,000 to 150,000 distinct CDR3 sequences, with 15% to 20% seen only once. Of the sample, approximately 2% is held by the ten largest clones.

PBMCs were isolated by Ficoll-Paque density gradient centrifugation. The receptor's source is an adult woman who had mild COVID-19 (a few samples of this study predate the infection). The sample titles of this study are shuffled in the database, so cell type and time point are left out; the donor was told from shared clones. The specimen was PBMCs or a T cell subset sorted from them (not recorded which).

The bases read TGTGCCAGCAGGGGACACACGGGGGACTATGGCTACACCTTC. Its amino acids are CASRGHTGDYGYTF. Recombination connected TRBV6-5 to TRBJ1-2; TRBD1 is a possible D gene, resting on 6 matching bases. The CDR3 covers 14 residues, taking in both the cysteine and the phenylalanine. Only the CDR3 part of the read is kept: 42 bases, read in frame from the first base. CDR1 and CDR2 are read off the germline V gene as MNHEY and SVGAGI. The V and J ends are trimmed by 6 bases and 3 bases, leaving 14 bases between them.